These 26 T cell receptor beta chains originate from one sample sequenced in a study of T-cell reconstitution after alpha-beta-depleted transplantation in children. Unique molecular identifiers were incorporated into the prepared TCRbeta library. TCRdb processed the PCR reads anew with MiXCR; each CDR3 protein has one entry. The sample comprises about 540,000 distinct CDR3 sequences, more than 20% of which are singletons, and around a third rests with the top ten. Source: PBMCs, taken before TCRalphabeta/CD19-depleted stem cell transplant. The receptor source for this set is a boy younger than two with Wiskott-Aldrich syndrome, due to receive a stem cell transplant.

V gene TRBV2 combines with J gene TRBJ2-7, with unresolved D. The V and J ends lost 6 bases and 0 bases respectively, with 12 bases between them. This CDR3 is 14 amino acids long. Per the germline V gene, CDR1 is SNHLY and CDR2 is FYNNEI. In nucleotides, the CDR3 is TGTGCCAGCAGGCAGGAGATTTTCTCCTACGAGCAGTACTTC. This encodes CASRQEIFSYEQYF.

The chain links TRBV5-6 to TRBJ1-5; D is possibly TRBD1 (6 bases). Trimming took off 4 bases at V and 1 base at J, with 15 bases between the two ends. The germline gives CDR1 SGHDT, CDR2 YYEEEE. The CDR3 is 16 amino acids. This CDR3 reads CASSEYKDRSNQPQHF. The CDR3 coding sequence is TGTGCCAGCAGCGAGTATAAAGACAGGAGCAATCAGCCCCAGCATTTT.

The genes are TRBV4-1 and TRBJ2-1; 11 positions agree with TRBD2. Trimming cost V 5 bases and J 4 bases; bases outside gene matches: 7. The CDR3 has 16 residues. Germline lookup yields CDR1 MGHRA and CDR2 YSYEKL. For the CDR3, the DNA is TGCGCCAGCAGCGAGAGACTAGCGGGGATGTACAATGAGCAGTTCTTC. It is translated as CASSERLAGMYNEQFF.

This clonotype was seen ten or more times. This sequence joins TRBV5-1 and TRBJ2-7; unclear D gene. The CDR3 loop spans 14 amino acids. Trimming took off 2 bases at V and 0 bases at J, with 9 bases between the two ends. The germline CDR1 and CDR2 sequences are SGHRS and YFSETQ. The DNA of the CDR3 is TGCGCCAGCAGCTTACAATCCGTCTCCTACGAGCAGTACTTC. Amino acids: CASSLQSVSYEQYF.

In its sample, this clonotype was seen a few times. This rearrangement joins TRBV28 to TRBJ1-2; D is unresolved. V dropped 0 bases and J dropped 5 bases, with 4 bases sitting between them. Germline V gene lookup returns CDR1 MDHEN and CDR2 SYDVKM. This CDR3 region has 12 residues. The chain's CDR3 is CASSLWEYGYTF. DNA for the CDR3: TGTGCCAGCAGTTTATGGGAGTATGGCTACACCTTC.

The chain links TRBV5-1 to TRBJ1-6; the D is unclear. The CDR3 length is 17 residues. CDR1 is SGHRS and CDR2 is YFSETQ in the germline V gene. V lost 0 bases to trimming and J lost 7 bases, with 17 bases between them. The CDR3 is CASSLGPGKAPNSPLHF. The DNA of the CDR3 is TGCGCCAGCAGCTTGGGGCCGGGGAAGGCTCCAAATTCACCCCTCCACTTT. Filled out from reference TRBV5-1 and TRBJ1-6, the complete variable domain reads KAGVTQTPRYLIKTRGQQVTLSCSPISGHRSVSWYQQTPGQGLQFLFEYFSETQRNKGNFPGRFSGRQFSNSRSEMNVSTLELGDSALYLCASSLGPGKAPNSPLHFGNGTRLTVT.

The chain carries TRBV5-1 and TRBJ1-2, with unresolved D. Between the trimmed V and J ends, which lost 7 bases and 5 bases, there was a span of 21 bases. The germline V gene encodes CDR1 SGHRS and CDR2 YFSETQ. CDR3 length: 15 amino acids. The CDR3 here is CASRNGPAKNYGYTF. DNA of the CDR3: TGCGCCAGCCGGAACGGGCCAGCGAAAAATTATGGCTACACCTTC.

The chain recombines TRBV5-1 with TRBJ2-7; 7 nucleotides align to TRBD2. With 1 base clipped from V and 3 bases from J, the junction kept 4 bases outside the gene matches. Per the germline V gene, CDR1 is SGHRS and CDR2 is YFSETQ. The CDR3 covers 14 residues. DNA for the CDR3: TGCGCCAGCAGCTTGAAGCCGGGGGGCTACGAGCAGTACTTC. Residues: CASSLKPGGYEQYF.

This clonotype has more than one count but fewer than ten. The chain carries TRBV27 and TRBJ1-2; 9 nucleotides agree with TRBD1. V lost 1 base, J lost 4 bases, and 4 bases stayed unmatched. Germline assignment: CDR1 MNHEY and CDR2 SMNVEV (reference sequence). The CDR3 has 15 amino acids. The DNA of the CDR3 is TGTGCCAGCAGTTTATTAGGGACAGGGATCTATGGCTACACCTTC. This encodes CASSLLGTGIYGYTF.

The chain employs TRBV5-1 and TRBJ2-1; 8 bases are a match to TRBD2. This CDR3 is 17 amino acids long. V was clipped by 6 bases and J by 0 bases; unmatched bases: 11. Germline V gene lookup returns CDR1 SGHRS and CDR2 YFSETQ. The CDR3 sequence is CASTTGGLLSSYNEQFF. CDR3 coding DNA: TGCGCCAGCACAACGGGAGGGCTCCTTAGCTCCTACAATGAGCAGTTCTTC.

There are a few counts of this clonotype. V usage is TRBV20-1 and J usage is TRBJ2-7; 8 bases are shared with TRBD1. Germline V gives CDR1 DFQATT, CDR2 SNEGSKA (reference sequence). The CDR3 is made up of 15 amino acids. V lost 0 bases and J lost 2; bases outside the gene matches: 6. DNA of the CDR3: TGCAGTGCTAGAGATCTGGCAGGGGGCCCCTACGAGCAGTACTTC. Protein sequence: CSARDLAGGPYEQYF.

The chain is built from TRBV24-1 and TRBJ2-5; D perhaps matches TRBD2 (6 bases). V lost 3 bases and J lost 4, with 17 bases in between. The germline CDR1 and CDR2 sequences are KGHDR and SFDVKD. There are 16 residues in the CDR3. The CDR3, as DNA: TGTGCCACCAGTGATGGCGGGGACGGCTTGAGAGAGACCCAGTACTTC. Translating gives CATSDGGDGLRETQYF.

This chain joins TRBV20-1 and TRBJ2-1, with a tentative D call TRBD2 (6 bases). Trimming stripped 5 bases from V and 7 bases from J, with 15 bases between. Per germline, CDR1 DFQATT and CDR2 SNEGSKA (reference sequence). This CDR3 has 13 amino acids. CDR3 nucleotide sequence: TGCAGTGCTCCAAGCCGGGACTCAAATGAGCAGTTCTTC. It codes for CSAPSRDSNEQFF.

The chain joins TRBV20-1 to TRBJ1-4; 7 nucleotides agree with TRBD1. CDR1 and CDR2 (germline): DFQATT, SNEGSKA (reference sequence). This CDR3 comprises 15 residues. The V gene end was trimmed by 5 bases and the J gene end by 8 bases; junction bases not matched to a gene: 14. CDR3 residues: CSASEGGQMSEKLFF. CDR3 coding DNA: TGCAGTGCTTCAGAGGGGGGACAGATGAGCGAAAAACTGTTTTTT.

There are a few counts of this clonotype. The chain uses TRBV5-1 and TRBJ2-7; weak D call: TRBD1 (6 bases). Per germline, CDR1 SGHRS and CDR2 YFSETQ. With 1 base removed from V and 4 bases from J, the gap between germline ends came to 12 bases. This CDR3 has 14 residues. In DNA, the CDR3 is TGCGCCAGCAGCTTGCAGGGGACCCTTTACGAGCAGTACTTC. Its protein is CASSLQGTLYEQYF.

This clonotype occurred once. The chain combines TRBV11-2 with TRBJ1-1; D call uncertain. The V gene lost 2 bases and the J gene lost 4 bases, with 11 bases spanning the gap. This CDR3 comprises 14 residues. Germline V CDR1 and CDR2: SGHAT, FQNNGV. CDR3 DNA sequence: TGTGCCAGCAGCTTAATAGGAGGACCCACTGAAGCTTTCTTT. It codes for CASSLIGGPTEAFF.

DNA for the CDR3: TGCAGCGTTGTTGGCAGGGGTGGCGAGCAGTACTTC. This gives the protein CSVVGRGGEQYF. The rearrangement joins TRBV29-1 to TRBJ2-7; maybe TRBD1 (6 bases). Deletions cut 4 bases from V and 6 bases from J, with 13 bases between. The CDR3 spans 12 residues. In germline, CDR1 is SQVTM, CDR2 ANQGSEA.

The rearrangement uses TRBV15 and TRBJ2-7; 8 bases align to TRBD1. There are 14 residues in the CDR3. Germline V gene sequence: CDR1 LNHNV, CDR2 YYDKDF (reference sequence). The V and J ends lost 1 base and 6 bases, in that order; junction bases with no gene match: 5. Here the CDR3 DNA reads TGTGCCACCAGCAGAGGCGGACAGGGAGGCGAGCAGTACTTC. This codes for CATSRGGQGGEQYF.

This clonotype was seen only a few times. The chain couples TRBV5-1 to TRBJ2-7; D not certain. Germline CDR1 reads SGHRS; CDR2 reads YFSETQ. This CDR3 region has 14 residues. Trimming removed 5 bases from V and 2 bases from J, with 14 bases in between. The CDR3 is CASRPGSPPYEQYF. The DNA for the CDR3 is TGCGCCAGCAGGCCGGGCAGCCCTCCCTACGAGCAGTACTTC.

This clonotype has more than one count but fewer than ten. CDR3 region: CASSLSPGTVPDTQYF. As DNA, the CDR3 is TGTGCCAGCAGCTTATCACCAGGGACAGTTCCAGATACGCAGTATTTT. The chain couples TRBV7-3 to TRBJ2-3, with 7 bases lining up with TRBD1. CDR3 length equals 16 residues. The V and J ends lost 2 bases and 4 bases, in that order; junction bases with no gene match: 9. Germline assignment: CDR1 SGHTA and CDR2 FQGTGA.

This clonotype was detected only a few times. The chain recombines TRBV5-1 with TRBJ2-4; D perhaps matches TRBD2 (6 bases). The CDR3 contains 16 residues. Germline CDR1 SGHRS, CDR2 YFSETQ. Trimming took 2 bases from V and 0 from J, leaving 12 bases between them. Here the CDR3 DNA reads TGCGCCAGCAGCTTTAGTAGCGGACTAGCCAAAAACATTCAGTACTTC. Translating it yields CASSFSSGLAKNIQYF.

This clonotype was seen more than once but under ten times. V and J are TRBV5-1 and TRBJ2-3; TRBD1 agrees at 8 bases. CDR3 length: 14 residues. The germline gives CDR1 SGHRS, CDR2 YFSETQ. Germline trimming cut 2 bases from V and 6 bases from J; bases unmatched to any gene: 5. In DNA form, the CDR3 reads TGCGCCAGCAGCTTAATACAGGGGGTGGATACGCAGTATTTT. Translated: CASSLIQGVDTQYF.

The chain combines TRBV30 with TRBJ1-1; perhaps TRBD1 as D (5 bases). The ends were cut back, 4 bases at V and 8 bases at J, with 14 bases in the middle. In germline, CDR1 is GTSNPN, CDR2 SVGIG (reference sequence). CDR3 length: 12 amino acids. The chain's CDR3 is CAWNIETDEAFF. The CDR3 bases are TGTGCCTGGAACATCGAGACAGACGAAGCTTTCTTT.

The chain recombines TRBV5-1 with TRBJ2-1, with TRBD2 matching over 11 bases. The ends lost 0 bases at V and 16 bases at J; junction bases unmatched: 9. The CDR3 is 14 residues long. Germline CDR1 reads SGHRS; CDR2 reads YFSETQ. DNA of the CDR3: TGCGCCAGCAGCTTGGACGAACCGGGACTAGCGGATTTCTTC. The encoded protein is CASSLDEPGLADFF.

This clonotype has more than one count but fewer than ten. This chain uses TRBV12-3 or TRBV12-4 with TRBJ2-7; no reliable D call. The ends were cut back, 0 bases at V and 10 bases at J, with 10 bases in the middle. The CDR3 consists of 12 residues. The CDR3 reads CASSLALRAQYF. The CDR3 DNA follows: TGTGCCAGCAGTTTAGCGCTTAGGGCCCAGTACTTC.

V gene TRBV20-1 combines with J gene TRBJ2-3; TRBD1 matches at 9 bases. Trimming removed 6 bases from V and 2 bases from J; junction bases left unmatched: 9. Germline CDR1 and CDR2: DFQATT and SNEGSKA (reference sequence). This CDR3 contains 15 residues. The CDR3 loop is CSAPHGQGYTDTQYF. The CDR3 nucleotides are TGCAGTGCCCCCCATGGACAGGGGTACACAGATACGCAGTATTTT.